The 16 T cell receptor beta chains in this list originate from one sample, sequenced in a study of vaccination and CD4 T cells after COVID-19. The antigens of these receptors remain unknown. Treatment indicated: approximately 9-day PBMC culture with coronavirus spike peptide pools or control peptides (ViraFEST assay). With the Oncomine TCR Beta short-read assay, DNA from cultured CD4+ T cells was sequenced. TCRdb fed the PCR reads into MiXCR, producing one record per CDR3 protein. The data contain about 16,000 distinct CDR3 sequences, over 50% of them singletons. Sequencing input: CD4+ T cells from blood, cultured in vitro. The receptor source for this set is a human donor who had recovered from COVID-19.

This chain's CDR3 is CARSEGQLFGYTF. The CDR3 coding sequence is TGTGCCCGGTCAGAGGGACAGTTATTTGGCTACACCTTC. The chain links TRBV30 to TRBJ1-2; 7 bases are a match to TRBD1. Germline CDR1 is GTSNPN and CDR2 is SVGIG (reference sequence). The CDR3 contains 13 residues. The V segment lost 8 bases and the J segment 7 bases; nucleotides outside the gene matches: 13.

CDR3: CSAIRTDTQYF. The CDR3 DNA sequence: TGCAGTGCTATCCGTACAGATACGCAGTATTTT. The genes are TRBV20-1 and TRBJ2-3; D gene uncertain. The CDR3 consists of 11 residues. The germline V gene encodes CDR1 DFQATT and CDR2 SNEGSKA (reference sequence). The ends were cut back, 4 bases at V and 3 bases at J, with 5 bases in the middle.

V and J are TRBV20-1 and TRBJ2-7, with D perhaps TRBD2 (5 bases). The CDR3 runs 15 residues. The germline V gene has CDR1 DFQATT and CDR2 SNEGSKA (reference sequence). V lost 2 bases and J 0 bases, leaving 14 bases between the germline ends. CDR3 DNA: TGCAGTGCTAGACGAGGGCTAGTGGCCTCCTACGAGCAGTACTTC. This codes for CSARRGLVASYEQYF.

The DNA for the CDR3 is TGCAGTGCTACCCCGTCCAGCCCCAATGAGCAGTTCTTC. Protein sequence: CSATPSSPNEQFF. This chain uses TRBV20-1 with TRBJ2-1, with D uncertain. Trimming took 4 bases from V and 6 from J, leaving 13 bases between them. The length of the CDR3 is 13 residues. Germline loops: CDR1 DFQATT, CDR2 SNEGSKA (reference sequence).

The chain employs TRBV6-5 and TRBJ1-2, with D possibly matching TRBD1 (6 bases). The CDR3 length is 13 residues. V was clipped by 2 bases and J by 7 bases, with 11 bases between them. Germline CDR1 is MNHEY and CDR2 is SVGAGI. The CDR3 protein is CASSYGTRTGYTF. CDR3 DNA sequence: TGTGCCAGCAGTTACGGGACACGTACTGGCTACACCTTC.

The gene calls are TRBV11-2 and TRBJ1-3, with a weak D call TRBD1 (5 bases). This CDR3 is built from 19 residues. CDR1 and CDR2 from the germline V gene are SGHAT and FQNNGV. The V gene lost 1 base and the J gene lost 0 bases, with 19 bases spanning the gap. CDR3 coding DNA: TGTGCCAGCAGCTTAGGCAGGGCTTTCTCGAGGGACTCTGGAAACACCATATATTTT. Its translation is CASSLGRAFSRDSGNTIYF.

This clonotype was seen a handful of times. This chain uses TRBV12-3 or TRBV12-4 with TRBJ2-5, with 12 bases matching TRBD1. There are 15 residues in the CDR3. V lost 5 bases, J lost 5 bases, and 6 bases stayed unmatched. This CDR3 is CASSQGTGGWETQYF. The CDR3 DNA follows: TGTGCCAGCAGTCAAGGGACAGGGGGCTGGGAGACCCAGTACTTC.

This clonotype was recorded a few times. This chain joins TRBV28 and TRBJ1-3; tentatively, D is TRBD1 (5 bases). The germline gives CDR1 MDHEN, CDR2 SYDVKM. V gave up 5 bases and J gave up 1 base, with 9 bases separating them. The CDR3 covers 14 residues. The CDR3 nucleotides read TGTGCCAGCAGTGCCAGGGATTCTGGAAACACCATATATTTT. Amino acids: CASSARDSGNTIYF.

To note about this clonotype: At one boundary the junction diverges from the germline segment, which might be a read error. The chain employs TRBV7-2 and TRBJ2-1; 8 bases map to TRBD2. The CDR3 is made up of 12 amino acids. The germline CDR1 and CDR2 sequences are SGHTA and FQGNSA. The CDR3 is CASSLPGLVSIF. The CDR3 nucleotides read TGTGCCAGCAGCCTTCCGGGACTAGTCTCGATCTTC.

This chain links TRBV28 with TRBJ1-6; D is unclear. CDR1 and CDR2 (germline): MDHEN, SYDVKM. The CDR3 runs 14 residues. Trimming removed 3 bases at V and 0 bases at J, with 3 bases between. The CDR3 nucleotides are TGTGCCAGCAGTTTGGGCTCCTATAATTCACCCCTCCACTTT. Protein sequence: CASSLGSYNSPLHF.

This chain joins TRBV6-5 and TRBJ2-5; 8 bases match TRBD1. Germline CDR1 and CDR2: MNHEY and SVGAGI. V lost 0 bases, J lost 5 bases, and 5 bases stayed unmatched. This CDR3 spans 15 amino acids. CDR3 loop: CASSYSSRGRETQYF. The CDR3 DNA is TGTGCCAGCAGTTACTCGAGCAGGGGGCGGGAGACCCAGTACTTC.

V is TRBV5-4 and J is TRBJ1-2; maybe TRBD1 (6 bases). V was cut by 4 bases and J by 8 bases, with 18 bases left in between. The CDR3 runs to 14 residues. CDR1 is SGHNT, CDR2 YYREEE, per germline (reference sequence). CDR3 in DNA: TGTGCCAGCAGCGCCGATGTGCAAAGGGGGGGCTACACCTTC. The encoded protein is CASSADVQRGGYTF. The variable domain in full, completed from reference TRBV5-4 and TRBJ1-2, reads ETGVTQSPTHLIKTRGQQVTLRCSSQSGHNTVSWYQQALGQGPQFIFQYYREEENGRGNFPPRFSGLQFPNYSSELNVNALELDDSALYLCASSADVQRGGYTFGSGTRLTVV.

J is TRBJ1-2 and V is TRBV15; D call uncertain. V dropped 0 bases and J dropped 4 bases, with 15 bases sitting between them. The CDR3 is 16 residues long. The germline V gene has CDR1 LNHNV and CDR2 YYDKDF (reference sequence). The CDR3 loop reads CATSREFTDASYGYTF. CDR3 sequence (DNA): TGTGCCACCAGCAGAGAATTCACTGATGCCTCCTATGGCTACACCTTC. The variable domain in full, completed from reference TRBV15 and TRBJ1-2, reads DAMVIQNPRYQVTQFGKPVTLSCSQTLNHNVMYWYQQKSSQAPKLLFHYYDKDFNNEADTPDNFQSRRPNTSFCFLDIRSPGLGDTAMYLCATSREFTDASYGYTFGSGTRLTVV.

V is TRBV2 and J is TRBJ2-5, with 7 bases fitting TRBD1. With V trimmed by 4 bases and J by 3 bases, 2 bases remained unmatched. There are 13 residues in the CDR3. Germline CDR1 is SNHLY and CDR2 is FYNNEI. CDR3 amino acids: CASSGGGKETQYF. DNA for the CDR3: TGTGCCAGCAGTGGAGGGGGCAAAGAGACCCAGTACTTC.

The count of this clonotype is one. The V call is TRBV12-3 or TRBV12-4, the J call TRBJ2-3, with D unclear. This CDR3 region has 13 residues. Trimming removed 6 bases from V and 1 base from J, with 8 bases in between. The CDR3 nucleotides read TGTGCCAGCAGAACCCGCCGCACAGATACGCAGTATTTT. It is translated as CASRTRRTDTQYF.

This clonotype turned up a few times. This chain joins TRBV15 and TRBJ1-2, with D unresolved. Trimming stripped 0 bases from V and 5 bases from J, with 13 bases between. This CDR3 has 15 residues. Germline V lookup: CDR1 LNHNV, CDR2 YYDKDF (reference sequence). Here the CDR3 reads CATSREGVVRYGYTF. CDR3 coding DNA: TGTGCCACCAGCAGAGAAGGCGTGGTGCGGTATGGCTACACCTTC.